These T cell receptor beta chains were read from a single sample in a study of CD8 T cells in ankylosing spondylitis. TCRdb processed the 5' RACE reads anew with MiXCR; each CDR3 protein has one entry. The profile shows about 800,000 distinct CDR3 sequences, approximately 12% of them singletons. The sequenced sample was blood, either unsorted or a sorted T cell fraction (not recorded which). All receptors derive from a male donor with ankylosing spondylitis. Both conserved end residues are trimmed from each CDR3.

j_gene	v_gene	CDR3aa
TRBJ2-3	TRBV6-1	ASTQRSGGTDTQY
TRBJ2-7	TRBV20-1	SALGFLREEQY
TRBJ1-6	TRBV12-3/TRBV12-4	ASSSVTVNSPLH
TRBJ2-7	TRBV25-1	ASSDKPTGYLLHEQY
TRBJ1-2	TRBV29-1	SVVTGSGGYT
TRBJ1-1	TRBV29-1	SVTRGLRNTEAF
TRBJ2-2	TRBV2	ASRPLGQGEGSVLNGELF
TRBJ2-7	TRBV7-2	TSSLTSGSSYEQY
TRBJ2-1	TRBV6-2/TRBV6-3	ASSYLGLAVRNEQF
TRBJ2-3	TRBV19	ASNGQGLPVVDTQY
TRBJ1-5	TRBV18	ASSPDDQPQH
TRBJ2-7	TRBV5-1	ASSRQPSEIEQY
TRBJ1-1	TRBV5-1	ASSLGGQGAGTEAF
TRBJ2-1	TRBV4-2	ASSPRLDEQF
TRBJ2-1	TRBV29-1	SVVSRSGRAHNEQF
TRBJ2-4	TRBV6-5	ASSYSKRIAKNIQY
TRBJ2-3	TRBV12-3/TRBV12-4	ASTRGLAGADTQY
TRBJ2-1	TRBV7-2	ASSLILAVNEQF
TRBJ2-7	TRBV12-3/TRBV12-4	ASSSTSKYEQY
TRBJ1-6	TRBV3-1	ASSQEGPLH